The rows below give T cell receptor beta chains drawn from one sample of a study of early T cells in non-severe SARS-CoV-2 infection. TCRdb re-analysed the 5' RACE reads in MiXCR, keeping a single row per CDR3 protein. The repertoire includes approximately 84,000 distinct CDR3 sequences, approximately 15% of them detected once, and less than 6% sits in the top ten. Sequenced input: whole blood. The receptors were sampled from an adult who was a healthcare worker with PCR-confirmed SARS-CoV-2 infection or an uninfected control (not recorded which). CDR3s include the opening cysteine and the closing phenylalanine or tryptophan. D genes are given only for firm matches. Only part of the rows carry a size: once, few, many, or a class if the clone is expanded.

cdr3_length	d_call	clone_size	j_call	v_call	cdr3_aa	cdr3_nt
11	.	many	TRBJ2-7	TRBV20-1	CSAPRAGGQYF	TGCAGTGCCCCCCGGGCCGGAGGGCAGTACTTC
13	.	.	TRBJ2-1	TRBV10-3	CATERLSYNEQFF	TGTGCCACTGAGCGGCTATCCTACAATGAGCAGTTCTTC
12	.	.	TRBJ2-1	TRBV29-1	CSVEGLNNEQFF	TGCAGCGTTGAAGGCCTGAACAATGAGCAGTTCTTC
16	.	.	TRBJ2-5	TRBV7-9	CASSSPLREVAETQYF	TGTGCCAGCAGCTCCCCCTTGAGGGAGGTCGCGGAGACCCAGTACTTC
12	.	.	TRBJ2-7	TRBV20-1	CSAYDPPYEQYF	TGCAGTGCTTACGACCCTCCCTACGAGCAGTACTTC
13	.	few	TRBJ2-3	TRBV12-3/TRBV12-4	CASSSSRGDTQYF	TGTGCCAGCAGTTCTTCTCGGGGAGATACGCAGTATTTT
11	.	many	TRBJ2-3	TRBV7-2	CASSLVDTQYF	TGTGCCAGCAGCTTAGTAGATACGCAGTATTTT
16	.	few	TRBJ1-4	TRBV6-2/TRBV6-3	CASSYKNLATNEKLFF	TGTGCCAGCAGTTACAAGAACCTTGCAACTAATGAAAAACTGTTTTTT
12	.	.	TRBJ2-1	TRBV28	CASSFMTAGLFF	TGTGCCAGCAGTTTCATGACTGCAGGCCTGTTCTTC
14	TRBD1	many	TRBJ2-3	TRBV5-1	CASSLGQGPDTQYF	TGCGCCAGCAGCTTGGGACAGGGCCCAGATACGCAGTATTTT
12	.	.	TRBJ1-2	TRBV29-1	CSSGGGNYGYTF	TGCAGCTCCGGTGGAGGCAACTATGGCTACACCTTC
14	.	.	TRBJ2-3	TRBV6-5	CASSYRPGGYTQYF	TGTGCCAGCAGCTACCGACCCGGAGGGTATACGCAGTATTTT
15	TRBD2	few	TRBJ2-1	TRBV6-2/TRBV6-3	CASSRTSRLEAEQFF	TGTGCCAGCAGCCGGACTAGCCGCCTAGAGGCTGAGCAGTTCTTC
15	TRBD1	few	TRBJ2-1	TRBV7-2	CASRKTGTGAVEQFF	TGTGCCAGCAGAAAAACCGGGACAGGGGCCGTAGAGCAGTTCTTC
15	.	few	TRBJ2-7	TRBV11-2	CASSLVGADSYEQYF	TGTGCCAGCAGCTTAGTCGGTGCGGACTCCTACGAGCAGTACTTC
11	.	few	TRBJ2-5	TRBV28	CASSLKETQYF	TGTGCCAGCAGTCTGAAAGAAACCCAGTACTTC
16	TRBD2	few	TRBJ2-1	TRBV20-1	CSAPGGGRGSYNEQFF	TGCAGTGCTCCCGGGGGCGGGAGGGGATCCTACAATGAGCAGTTCTTC
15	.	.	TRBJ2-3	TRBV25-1	CASSEYLDSTDTQYF	TGTGCCAGCAGTGAATATCTCGATAGCACAGATACGCAGTATTTT
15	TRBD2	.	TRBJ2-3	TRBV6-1	CASSDNLAGADTQYF	TGTGCCAGCAGTGACAATCTAGCGGGAGCAGATACGCAGTATTTT
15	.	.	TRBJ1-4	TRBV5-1	CASSKEPGSGEKLFF	TGCGCCAGCAGCAAGGAACCCGGGTCTGGGGAAAAACTGTTTTTT
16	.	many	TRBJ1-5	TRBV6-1	CASSGLQGPSNQPQHF	TGTGCCAGCAGTGGCCTACAGGGACCAAGCAATCAGCCCCAGCATTTT
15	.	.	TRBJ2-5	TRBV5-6	CASSLAGGTQETQYF	TGTGCCAGCAGCTTGGCTGGCGGAACCCAAGAGACCCAGTACTTC
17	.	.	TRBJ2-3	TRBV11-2	CASSLRTRPQFTDTQYF	TGTGCCAGCAGCTTGCGGACGCGCCCCCAGTTCACAGATACGCAGTATTTT
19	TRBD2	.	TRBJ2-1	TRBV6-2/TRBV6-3	CASSYSFGTSGARKSEQFF	TGTGCCAGCAGTTACTCGTTTGGGACTAGCGGCGCCCGGAAGAGTGAGCAGTTCTTC
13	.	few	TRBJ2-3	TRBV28	CASSLSDTDTQYF	TGTGCCAGCAGTTTGTCAGACACAGATACGCAGTATTTT
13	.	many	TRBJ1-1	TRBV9	CASSLGGDTEAFF	TGTGCCAGCAGCCTTGGCGGCGACACTGAAGCTTTCTTT
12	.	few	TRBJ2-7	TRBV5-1	CASSFLTSEQYF	TGCGCCAGCAGCTTCCTTACGTCGGAGCAGTACTTC
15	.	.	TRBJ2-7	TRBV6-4	CASSDSWLNSYEQYF	TGTGCCAGCAGTGACTCATGGCTAAACTCCTACGAGCAGTACTTC
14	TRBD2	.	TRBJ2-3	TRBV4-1	CASRQTRGGDTQYF	TGCGCCAGCAGACAGACTCGGGGGGGAGATACGCAGTATTTT
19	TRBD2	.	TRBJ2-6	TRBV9	CASSVAPQRGVSGANVLTF	TGTGCCAGCAGTGTAGCCCCCCAGCGGGGGGTTTCTGGGGCCAACGTCCTGACTTTC
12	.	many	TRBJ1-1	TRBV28	CASSLPNTEAFF	TGTGCCAGCAGCTTGCCCAACACTGAAGCTTTCTTT